The entry that follows covers one TCR beta chain sequence. The CDR3 extends over 18 amino acids. CDR1 and CDR2 (germline): SGHVS, FQNEAQ. V lost 5 bases, J lost 1 base, and 13 bases stayed unmatched. This sample was taken from a study of blood T cell repertoires in COVID-19. Background on the study: PBMCs, B-cell-depleted T cells, or T cells provided the cDNA or gDNA that made up the material.

Libraries were prepared by immunoSEQ multiplex PCR; TCRdb keeps only in-frame clonotypes and omits some of them. The data show roughly 190,000 clones, roughly 87% seen once. This chain connects TRBV7-8 to TRBJ2-3, with 9 bases matching TRBD2. The sequenced material came from peripheral blood. This receptor was obtained from a woman in her thirties or forties with acute or convalescent COVID-19. In nucleotides, the CDR3 is TGTGCCAGCAGCACCTTGGCGGGGGGGCTCTCGGGCACAGATACGCAGTATTTT. Translated, it gives CASSTLAGGLSGTDTQYF. The full variable domain, completed using reference TRBV7-8 and TRBJ2-3, is GAGVSQSPRYKVAKRGQDVALRCDPISGHVSLFWYQQALGQGPEFLTYFQNEAQLDKSGLPSDRFFAERPEGSVSTLKIQRTQQEDSAVYLCASSTLAGGLSGTDTQYFGPGTRLTVL.